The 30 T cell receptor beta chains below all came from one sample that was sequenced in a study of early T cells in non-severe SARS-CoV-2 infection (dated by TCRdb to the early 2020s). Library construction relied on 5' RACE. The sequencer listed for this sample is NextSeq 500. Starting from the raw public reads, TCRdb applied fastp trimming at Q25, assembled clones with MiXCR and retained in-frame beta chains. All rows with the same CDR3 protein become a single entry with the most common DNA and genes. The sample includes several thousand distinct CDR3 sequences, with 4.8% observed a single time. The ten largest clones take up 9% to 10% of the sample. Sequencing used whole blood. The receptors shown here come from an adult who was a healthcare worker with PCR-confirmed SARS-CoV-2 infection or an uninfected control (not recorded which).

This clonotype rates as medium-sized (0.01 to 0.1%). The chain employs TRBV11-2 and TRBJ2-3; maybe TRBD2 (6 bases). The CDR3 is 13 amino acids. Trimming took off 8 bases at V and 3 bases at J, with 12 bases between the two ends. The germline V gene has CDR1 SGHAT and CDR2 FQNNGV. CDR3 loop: CASARAGTDTQYF. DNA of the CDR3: TGTGCCAGCGCTAGGGCGGGGACAGATACGCAGTATTTT. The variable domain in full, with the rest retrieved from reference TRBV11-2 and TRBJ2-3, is EAGVAQSPRYKIIEKRQSVAFWCNPISGHATLYWYQQILGQGPKLLIQFQNNGVVDDSQLPKDRFSAERLKGVDSTLKIQPAKLEDSAVYLCASARAGTDTQYFGPGTRLTVL.

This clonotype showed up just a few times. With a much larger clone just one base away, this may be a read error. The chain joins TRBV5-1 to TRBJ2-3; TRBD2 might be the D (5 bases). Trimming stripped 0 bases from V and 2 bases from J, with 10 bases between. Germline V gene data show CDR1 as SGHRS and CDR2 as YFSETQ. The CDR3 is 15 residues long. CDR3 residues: CASSLDGRDTDTQYF. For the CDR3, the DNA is TGCGCCAGCAGCTTGGACGGACGGGACACAGATACGCAGTATTTT.

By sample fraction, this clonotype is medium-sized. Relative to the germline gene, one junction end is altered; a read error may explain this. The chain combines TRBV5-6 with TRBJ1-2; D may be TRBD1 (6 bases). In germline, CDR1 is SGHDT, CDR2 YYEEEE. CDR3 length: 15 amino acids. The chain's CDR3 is CASSFTGTSGQSTTF. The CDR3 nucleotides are TGTGCCAGCAGCTTTACCGGGACAAGCGGACAGTCCACAACTTTC.

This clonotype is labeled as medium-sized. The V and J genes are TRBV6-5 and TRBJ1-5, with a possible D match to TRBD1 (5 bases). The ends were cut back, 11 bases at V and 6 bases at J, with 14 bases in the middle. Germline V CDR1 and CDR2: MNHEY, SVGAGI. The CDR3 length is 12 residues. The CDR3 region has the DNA TGTGCCGCTGGGGCGATGCTTCAGCCCCAGCATTTT. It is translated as CAAGAMLQPQHF.

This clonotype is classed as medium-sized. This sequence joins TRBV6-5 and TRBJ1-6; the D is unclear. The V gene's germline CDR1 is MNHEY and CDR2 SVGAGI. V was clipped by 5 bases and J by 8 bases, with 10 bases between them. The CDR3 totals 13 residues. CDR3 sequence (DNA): TGTGCCAGCAGTAGCGGAGGTTATTCACCCCTCCACTTT. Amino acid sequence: CASSSGGYSPLHF.

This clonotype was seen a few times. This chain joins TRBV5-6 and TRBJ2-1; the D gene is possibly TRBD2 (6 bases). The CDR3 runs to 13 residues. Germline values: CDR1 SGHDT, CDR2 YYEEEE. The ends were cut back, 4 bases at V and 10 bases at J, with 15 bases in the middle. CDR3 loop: CASSRGTPGEQFF. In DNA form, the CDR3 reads TGTGCCAGCAGCCGGGGGACCCCGGGGGAGCAGTTCTTC.

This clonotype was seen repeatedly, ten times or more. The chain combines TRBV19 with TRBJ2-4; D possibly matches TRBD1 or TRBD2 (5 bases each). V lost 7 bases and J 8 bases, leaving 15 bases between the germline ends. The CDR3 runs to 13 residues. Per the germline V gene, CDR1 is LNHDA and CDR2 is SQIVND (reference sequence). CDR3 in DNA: TGTGCCAGTAATGCTGAGGGGTATGACATTCAGTACTTC. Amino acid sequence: CASNAEGYDIQYF.

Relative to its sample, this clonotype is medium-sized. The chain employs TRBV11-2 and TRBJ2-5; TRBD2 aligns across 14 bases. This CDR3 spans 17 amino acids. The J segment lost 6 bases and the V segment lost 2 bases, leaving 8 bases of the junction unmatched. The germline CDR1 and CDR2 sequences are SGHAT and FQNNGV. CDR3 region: CASSLSTGTSGRQTQYF. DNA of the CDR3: TGTGCCAGCAGCTTATCGACTGGGACTAGCGGGAGACAGACCCAGTACTTC.

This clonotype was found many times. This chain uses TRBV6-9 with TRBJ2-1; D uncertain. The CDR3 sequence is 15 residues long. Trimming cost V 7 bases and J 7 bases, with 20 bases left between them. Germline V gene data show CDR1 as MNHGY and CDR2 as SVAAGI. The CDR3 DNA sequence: TGTGCCAGCAAAGGGTTTTTCCGGGCTAAGAATGAGCAGTTCTTC. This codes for CASKGFFRAKNEQFF.

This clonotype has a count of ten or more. The CDR3 protein is CASSSGQGFLYTF. In DNA form, the CDR3 reads TGTGCCAGCAGTTCGGGACAGGGTTTCCTCTACACCTTC. V usage is TRBV28 and J usage is TRBJ1-2; 9 positions match TRBD1. Germline assignment: CDR1 MDHEN and CDR2 SYDVKM. V lost 4 bases, J lost 10 bases, and 7 bases stayed unmatched. This CDR3 has 13 residues.

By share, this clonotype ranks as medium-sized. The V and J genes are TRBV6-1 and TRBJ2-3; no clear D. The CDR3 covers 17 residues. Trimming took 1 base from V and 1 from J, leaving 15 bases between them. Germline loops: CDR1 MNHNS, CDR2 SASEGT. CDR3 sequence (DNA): TGTGCCAGCAGTGAAGTACCCGCCTTGGGCGGCACAGATACGCAGTATTTT. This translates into CASSEVPALGGTDTQYF.

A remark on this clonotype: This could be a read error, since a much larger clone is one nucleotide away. Here the CDR3 DNA reads TGCGCCAGCAGCCAAGATCCCTTAGCGACTCCCGCCTACAATGAGCAGTTCTTC. This codes for CASSQDPLATPAYNEQFF. This chain joins TRBV4-1 and TRBJ2-1, with D perhaps TRBD2 (5 bases). The CDR3 has 18 amino acids. The germline CDR1 and CDR2 sequences are MGHRA and YSYEKL. V lost 0 bases and J 2 bases, leaving 17 bases between the germline ends.

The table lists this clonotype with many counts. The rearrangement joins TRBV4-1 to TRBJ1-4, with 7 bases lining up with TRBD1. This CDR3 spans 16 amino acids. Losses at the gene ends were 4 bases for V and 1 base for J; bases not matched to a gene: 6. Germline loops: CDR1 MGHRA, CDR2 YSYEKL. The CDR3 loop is CASSPLRDRTNEKLFF. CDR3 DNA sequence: TGCGCCAGCAGCCCCCTGAGGGACAGAACTAATGAAAAACTGTTTTTT.

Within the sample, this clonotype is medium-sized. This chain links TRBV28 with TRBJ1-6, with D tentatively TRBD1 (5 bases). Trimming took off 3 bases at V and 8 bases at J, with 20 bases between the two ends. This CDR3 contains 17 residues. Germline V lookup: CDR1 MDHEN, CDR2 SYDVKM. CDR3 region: CASSLPWGTPRHSPLHF. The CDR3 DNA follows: TGTGCCAGCAGTTTGCCGTGGGGCACCCCACGGCATTCACCCCTCCACTTT.

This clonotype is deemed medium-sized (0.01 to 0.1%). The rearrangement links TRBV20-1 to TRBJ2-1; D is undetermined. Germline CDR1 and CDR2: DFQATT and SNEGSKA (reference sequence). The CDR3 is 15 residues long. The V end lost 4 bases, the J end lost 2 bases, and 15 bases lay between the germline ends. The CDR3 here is CSATPRRKAYNEQFF. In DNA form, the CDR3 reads TGCAGTGCTACCCCCCGGCGGAAAGCCTACAATGAGCAGTTCTTC.

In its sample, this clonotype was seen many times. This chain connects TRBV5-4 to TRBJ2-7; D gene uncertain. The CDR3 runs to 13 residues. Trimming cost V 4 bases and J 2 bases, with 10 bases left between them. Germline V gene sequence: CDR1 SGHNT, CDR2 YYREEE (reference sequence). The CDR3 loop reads CASSHPRAYEQYV. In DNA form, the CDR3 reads TGTGCCAGCAGCCATCCCCGGGCCTACGAGCAGTACGTC.

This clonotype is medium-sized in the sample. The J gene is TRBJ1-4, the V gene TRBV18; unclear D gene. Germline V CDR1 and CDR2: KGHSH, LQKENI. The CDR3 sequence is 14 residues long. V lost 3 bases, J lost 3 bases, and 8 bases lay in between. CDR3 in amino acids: CASSPVVANEKLFF. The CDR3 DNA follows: TGTGCCAGCTCACCCGTAGTGGCTAATGAAAAACTGTTTTTT.

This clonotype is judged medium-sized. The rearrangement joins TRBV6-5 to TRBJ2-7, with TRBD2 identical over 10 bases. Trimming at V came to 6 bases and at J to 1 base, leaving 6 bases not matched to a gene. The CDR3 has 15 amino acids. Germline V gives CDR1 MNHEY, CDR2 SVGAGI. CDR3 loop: CASRPRTSGSYEQYF. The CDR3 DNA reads TGTGCCAGCAGACCAAGGACTAGCGGTTCCTACGAGCAGTACTTC.

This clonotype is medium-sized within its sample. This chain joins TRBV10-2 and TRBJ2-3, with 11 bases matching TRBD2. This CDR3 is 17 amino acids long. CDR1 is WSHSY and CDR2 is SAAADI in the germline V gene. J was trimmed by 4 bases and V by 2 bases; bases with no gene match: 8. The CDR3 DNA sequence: TGCGCCAGCAGTGAGGGGGCCCTAGCGGGGGGTGCAGATACGCAGTATTTT. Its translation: CASSEGALAGGADTQYF.

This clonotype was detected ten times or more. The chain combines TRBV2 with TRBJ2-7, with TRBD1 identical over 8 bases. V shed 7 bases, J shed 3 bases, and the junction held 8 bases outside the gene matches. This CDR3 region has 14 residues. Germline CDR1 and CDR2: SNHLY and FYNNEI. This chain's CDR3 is CASKPGQAYYEQYF. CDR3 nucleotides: TGTGCCAGCAAACCGGGACAGGCCTACTACGAGCAGTACTTC.

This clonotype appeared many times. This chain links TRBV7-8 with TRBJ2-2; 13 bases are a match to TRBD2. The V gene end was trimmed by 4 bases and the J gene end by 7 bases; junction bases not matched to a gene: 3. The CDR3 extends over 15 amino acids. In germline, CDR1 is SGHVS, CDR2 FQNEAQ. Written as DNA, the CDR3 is TGTGCCAGCAGCTCACTAGCGGGAGGGCTCGGGGAGCTGTTTTTT. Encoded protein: CASSSLAGGLGELFF. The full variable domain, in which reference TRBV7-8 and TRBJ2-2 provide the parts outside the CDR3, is GAGVSQSPRYKVAKRGQDVALRCDPISGHVSLFWYQQALGQGPEFLTYFQNEAQLDKSGLPSDRFFAERPEGSVSTLKIQRTQQEDSAVYLCASSSLAGGLGELFFGEGSRLTVL.

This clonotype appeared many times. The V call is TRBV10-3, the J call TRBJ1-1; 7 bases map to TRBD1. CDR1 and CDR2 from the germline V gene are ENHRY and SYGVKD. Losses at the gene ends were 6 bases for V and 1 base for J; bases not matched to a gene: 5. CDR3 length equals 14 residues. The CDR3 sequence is CAIREGQRNTEAFF. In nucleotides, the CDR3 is TGTGCCATCAGGGAGGGACAGAGGAACACTGAAGCTTTCTTT.

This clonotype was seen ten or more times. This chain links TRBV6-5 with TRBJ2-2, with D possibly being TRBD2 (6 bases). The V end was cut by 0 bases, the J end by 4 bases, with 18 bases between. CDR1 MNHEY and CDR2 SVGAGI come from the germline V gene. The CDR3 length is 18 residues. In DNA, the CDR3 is TGTGCCAGCAGTTACTCGAACCCCCTGGAGGGCGGCACCGGGGAGCTGTTTTTT. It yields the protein CASSYSNPLEGGTGELFF.

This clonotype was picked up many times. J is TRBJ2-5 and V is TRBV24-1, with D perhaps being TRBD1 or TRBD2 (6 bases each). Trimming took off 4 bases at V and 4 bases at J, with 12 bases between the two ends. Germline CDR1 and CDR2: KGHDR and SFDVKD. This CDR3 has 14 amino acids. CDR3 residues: CATSERGPRETQYF. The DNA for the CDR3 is TGTGCCACCAGTGAACGGGGGCCCAGAGAGACCCAGTACTTC.

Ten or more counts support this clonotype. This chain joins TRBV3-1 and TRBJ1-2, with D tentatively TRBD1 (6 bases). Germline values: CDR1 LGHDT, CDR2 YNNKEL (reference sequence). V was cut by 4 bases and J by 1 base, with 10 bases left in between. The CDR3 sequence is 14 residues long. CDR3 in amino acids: CASSRDTLNYGYTF. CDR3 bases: TGTGCCAGCAGCCGGGACACCCTTAACTATGGCTACACCTTC.

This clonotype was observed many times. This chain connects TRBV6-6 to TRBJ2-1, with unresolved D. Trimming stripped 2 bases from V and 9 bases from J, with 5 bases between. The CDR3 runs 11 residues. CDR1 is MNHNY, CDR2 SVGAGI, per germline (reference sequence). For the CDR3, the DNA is TGTGCCAGCAGTTACGACTCTGAGCAGTTCTTC. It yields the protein CASSYDSEQFF.

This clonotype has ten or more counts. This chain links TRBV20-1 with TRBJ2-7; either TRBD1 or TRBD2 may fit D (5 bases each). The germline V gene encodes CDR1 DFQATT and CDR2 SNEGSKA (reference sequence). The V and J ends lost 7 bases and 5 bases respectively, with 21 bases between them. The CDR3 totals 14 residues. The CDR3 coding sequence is TGCAGTGTTGGGGGAAGAGAGGTCGGCAACGAGCAGTACTTC. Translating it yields CSVGGREVGNEQYF.

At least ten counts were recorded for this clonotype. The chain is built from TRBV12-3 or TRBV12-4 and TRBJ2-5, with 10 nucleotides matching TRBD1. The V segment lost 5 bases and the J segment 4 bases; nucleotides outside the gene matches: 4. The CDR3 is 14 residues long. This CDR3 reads CASSAGQGGETQYF. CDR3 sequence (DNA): TGTGCCAGCAGTGCCGGACAGGGGGGAGAGACCCAGTACTTC.

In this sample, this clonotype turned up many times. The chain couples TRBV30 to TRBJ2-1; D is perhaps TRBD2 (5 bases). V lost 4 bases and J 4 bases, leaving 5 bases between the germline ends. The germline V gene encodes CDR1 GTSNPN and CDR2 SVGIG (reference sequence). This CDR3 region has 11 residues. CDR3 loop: CAWKRYNEQFF. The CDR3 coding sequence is TGTGCCTGGAAGCGGTACAATGAGCAGTTCTTC.

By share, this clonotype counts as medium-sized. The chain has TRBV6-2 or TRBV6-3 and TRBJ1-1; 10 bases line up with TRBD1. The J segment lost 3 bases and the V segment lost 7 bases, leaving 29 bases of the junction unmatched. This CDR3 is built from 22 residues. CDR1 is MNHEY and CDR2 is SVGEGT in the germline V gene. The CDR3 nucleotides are TGTGCCAGCACCCCTACCCTGGCTCGGGATACGACAGGGGGCCGCGGGTACACTGAAGCTTTCTTT. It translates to CASTPTLARDTTGGRGYTEAFF.